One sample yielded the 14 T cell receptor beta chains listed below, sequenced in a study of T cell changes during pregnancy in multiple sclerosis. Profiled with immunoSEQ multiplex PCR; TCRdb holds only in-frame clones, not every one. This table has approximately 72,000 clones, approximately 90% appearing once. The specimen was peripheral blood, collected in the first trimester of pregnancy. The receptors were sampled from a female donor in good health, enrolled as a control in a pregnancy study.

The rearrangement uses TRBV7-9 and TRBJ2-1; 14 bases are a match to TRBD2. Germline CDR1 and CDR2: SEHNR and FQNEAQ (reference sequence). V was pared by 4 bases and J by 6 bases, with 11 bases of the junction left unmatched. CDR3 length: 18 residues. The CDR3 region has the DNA TGTGCCAGCAGCTCAACCCCCGGACTAGCGGGAGGATTCAATGAGCAGTTCTTC. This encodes CASSSTPGLAGGFNEQFF. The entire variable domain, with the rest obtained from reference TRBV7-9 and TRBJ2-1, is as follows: DTGVSQNPRHKITKRGQNVTFRCDPISEHNRLYWYRQTLGQGPEFLTYFQNEAQLEKSRLLSDRFSAERPKGSFSTLEIQRTEQGDSAMYLCASSSTPGLAGGFNEQFFGPGTRLTVL.

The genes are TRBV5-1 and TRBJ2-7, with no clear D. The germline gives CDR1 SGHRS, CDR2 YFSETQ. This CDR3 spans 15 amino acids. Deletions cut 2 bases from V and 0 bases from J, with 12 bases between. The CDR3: CASSFGVSLSYEQYF. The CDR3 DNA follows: TGCGCCAGCAGCTTTGGAGTCAGCCTCTCCTACGAGCAGTACTTC.

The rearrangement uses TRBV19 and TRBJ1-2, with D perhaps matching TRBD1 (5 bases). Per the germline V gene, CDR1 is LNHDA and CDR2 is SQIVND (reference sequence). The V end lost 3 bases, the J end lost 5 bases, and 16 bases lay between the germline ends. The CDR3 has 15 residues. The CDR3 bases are TGTGCCAGTAGTATGGGTAGCCGACAGCCATATGGCTACACCTTC. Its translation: CASSMGSRQPYGYTF.

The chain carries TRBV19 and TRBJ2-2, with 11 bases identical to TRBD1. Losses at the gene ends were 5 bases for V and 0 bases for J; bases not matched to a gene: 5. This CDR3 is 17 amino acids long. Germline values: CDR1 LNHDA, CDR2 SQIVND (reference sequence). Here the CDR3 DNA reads TGTGCCAGTAGTCCCTGGACAGGGGGCGCGAACACCGGGGAGCTGTTTTTT. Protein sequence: CASSPWTGGANTGELFF.

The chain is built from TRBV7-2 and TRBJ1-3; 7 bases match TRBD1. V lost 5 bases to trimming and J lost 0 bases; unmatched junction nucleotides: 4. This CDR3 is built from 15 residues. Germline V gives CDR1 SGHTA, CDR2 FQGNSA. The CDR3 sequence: CASSPTGLSGNTIYF. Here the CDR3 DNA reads TGTGCCAGCAGCCCGACAGGGCTCTCTGGAAACACCATATATTTT. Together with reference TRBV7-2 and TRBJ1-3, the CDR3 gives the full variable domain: GAGVSQSPSNKVTEKGKDVELRCDPISGHTALYWYRQSLGQGLEFLIYFQGNSAPDKSGLPSDRFSAERTGGSVSTLTIQRTQQEDSAVYLCASSPTGLSGNTIYFGEGSWLTVV.

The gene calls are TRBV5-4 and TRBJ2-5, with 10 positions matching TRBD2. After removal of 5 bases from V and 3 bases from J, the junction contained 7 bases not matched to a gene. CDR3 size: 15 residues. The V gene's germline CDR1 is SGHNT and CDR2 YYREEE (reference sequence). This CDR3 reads CASRRTSGAKETQYF. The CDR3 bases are TGTGCCAGCAGGCGGACTAGCGGAGCCAAAGAGACCCAGTACTTC. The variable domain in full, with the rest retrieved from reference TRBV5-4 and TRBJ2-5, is ETGVTQSPTHLIKTRGQQVTLRCSSQSGHNTVSWYQQALGQGPQFIFQYYREEENGRGNFPPRFSGLQFPNYSSELNVNALELDDSALYLCASRRTSGAKETQYFGPGTRLLVL.

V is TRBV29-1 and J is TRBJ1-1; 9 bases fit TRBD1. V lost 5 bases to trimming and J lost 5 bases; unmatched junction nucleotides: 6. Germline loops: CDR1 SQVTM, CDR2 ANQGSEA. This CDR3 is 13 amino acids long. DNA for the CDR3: TGCAGCGTTACGGGACAGGGATGGACTGAAGCTTTCTTT. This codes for CSVTGQGWTEAFF.

The CDR3: CASSSRGILDTQYF. The CDR3 nucleotides read TGTGCCAGCAGCTCCAGGGGGATCCTAGATACGCAGTATTTT. The chain combines TRBV7-2 with TRBJ2-3; 7 positions agree with TRBD1. The CDR3 contains 14 residues. V lost 4 bases to trimming and J lost 5 bases; unmatched junction nucleotides: 6. Germline lookup yields CDR1 SGHTA and CDR2 FQGNSA.

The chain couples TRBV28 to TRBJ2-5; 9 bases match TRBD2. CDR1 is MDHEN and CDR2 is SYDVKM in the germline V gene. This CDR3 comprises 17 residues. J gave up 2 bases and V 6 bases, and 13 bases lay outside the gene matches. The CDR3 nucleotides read TGTGCCAGCAGCCCCTGGTCGACTAGCGGCTTTCAAGAGACCCAGTACTTC. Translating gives CASSPWSTSGFQETQYF.

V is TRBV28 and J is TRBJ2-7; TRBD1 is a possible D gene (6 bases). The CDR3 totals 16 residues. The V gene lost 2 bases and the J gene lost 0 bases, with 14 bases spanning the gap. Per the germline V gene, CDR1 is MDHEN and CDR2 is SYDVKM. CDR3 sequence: CASSLVWGQGSYEQYF. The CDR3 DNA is TGTGCCAGCAGTTTAGTTTGGGGGCAGGGCTCCTACGAGCAGTACTTC. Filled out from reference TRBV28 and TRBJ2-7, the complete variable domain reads DVKVTQSSRYLVKRTGEKVFLECVQDMDHENMFWYRQDPGLGLRLIYFSYDVKMKEKGDIPEGYSVSREKKERFSLILESASTNQTSMYLCASSLVWGQGSYEQYFGPGTRLTVT.

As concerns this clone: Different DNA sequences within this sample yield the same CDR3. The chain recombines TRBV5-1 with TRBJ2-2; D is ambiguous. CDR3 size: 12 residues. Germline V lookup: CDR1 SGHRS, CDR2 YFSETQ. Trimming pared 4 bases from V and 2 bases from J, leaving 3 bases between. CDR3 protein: CASSLNTGELFF. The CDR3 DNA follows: TGCGCCAGCAGCCTAAACACCGGGGAGCTGTTTTTT.

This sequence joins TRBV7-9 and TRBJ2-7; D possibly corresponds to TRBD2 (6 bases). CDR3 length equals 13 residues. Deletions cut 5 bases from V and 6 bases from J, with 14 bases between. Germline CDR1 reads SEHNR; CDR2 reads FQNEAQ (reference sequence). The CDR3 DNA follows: TGTGCCAGCAGCCCCCGGGGGAGCGGCGAGCAGTACTTC. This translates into CASSPRGSGEQYF.

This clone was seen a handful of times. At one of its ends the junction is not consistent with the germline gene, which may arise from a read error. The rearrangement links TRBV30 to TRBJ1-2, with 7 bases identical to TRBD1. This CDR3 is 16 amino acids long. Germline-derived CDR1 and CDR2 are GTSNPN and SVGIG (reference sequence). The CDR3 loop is CAWSVYGQDPKYGYTF. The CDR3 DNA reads TGTGCCTGGAGTGTGTACGGACAGGACCCTAAGTATGGCTACACCTTC.

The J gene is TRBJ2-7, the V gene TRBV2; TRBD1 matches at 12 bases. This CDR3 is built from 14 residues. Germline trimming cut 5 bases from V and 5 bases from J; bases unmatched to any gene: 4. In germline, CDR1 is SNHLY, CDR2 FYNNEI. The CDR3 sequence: CASSPGQGANEQYF. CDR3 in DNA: TGTGCCAGCAGTCCGGGACAGGGGGCCAACGAGCAGTACTTC.